This T cell receptor beta chain is drawn from a study of shared clonotypes between healthy human individuals (dated by TCRdb to the early 2020s). Turning to the overall study: The cohort included three men and two women between 18 and 49 years of age. Each donor's leukapheresis produced roughly between roughly 0.85 and 9.5 billion PBMCs. Blood TCR repertoires of roughly 5 healthy adults were deeply sequenced to estimate repertoire size and the extent of clonotype sharing between individuals. Libraries were prepared and TCR repertoires were sequenced by different laboratories using diverse techniques, in order to increase sequencing depth and limit assay-specific biases. For each donor, three plates each were used for CD4 naive and CD4 memory, two plates were used for CD8 naive, and one plate was used for CD8 memory. Broader findings and caveats from the paper: Clonotypes shared by all four sorted-subset donors showed higher generation probabilities than non-shared clonotypes. Estimated clonotype richness was generally larger for naive than for memory subsets. Sampling was restricted to blood, and TCR repertoires in tissues likely differ from the TCR repertoires found in blood. Rarefaction of sorted-subset datasets indicated incomplete sequencing despite the large sequencing depth. Based on pairwise subsampling, the degree of clonotype sharing among donors was expected to be affected by sequencing depth. Across a handful of donors, roughly 5.4% of naive CD4, roughly 3.5% of naive CD8, around 2.1% of memory CD4, and under 0.45% of memory CD8 clonotypes were shared. The genetic and exposure-history diversity represented was limited by the small number of donors.

Between the V and J ends, shortened by 2 bases and 4 bases respectively, the junction contains 20 bases. The germline V gene (reference sequence) sets CDR1 to MNHEY and CDR2 to SMNVEV. Its CDR3 holds 17 amino acids, cysteine through phenylalanine. Left in the record is the CDR3 DNA by itself, 51 bases read in frame from the first base. Of note for this clone: The antigen this receptor binds is unknown. Per-nucleotide qualities are absent, and no much larger clonotype sits a single base away.

Using the deep immunoSEQ assay, TCR CDR3 regions were amplified from genomic DNA by multiplex PCR. Extracted genomic DNA from each cell subset was distributed evenly across all wells of several immunoSEQ 96-well plates, and each plate was treated as a replicate. For sorted subsets, approximately 200 ng of genomic DNA, equivalent to 30,000 or so T cell genomes, went into each replicate PCR. The purified libraries were quantified using a Qubit 3.0 fluorometer, sized with a Bioanalyzer 2100, and then quantified again using the KAPA Library Quantification kit. A separate single-read 150-cycle Illumina NextSeq 550 flow cell was used to sequence each immunoSEQ 96-well plate. Concerning the study's data processing: Because only junctional sequences without quality scores were contained in the immunoSEQ output, filtering matching that applied to full-length reads could not be performed. To assign V/J genes and CDR3, sequences were annotated against IMGT germline references using PyIR, a Python wrapper for IgBLAST v1.9. Reads were filtered out if the reads had weak V/J assignments (E-value above 1e-6), no CDR3, stop codons, out-of-frame junctions, or ambiguous translated residues. V3J clonotypes were defined by identical inferred V gene, J gene, and CDR3 amino acid sequence. Percentage overlap between repertoires was calculated by dividing the number of shared unique clonotypes by the size of the smaller repertoire. Richness of each repertoire was evaluated using RTK rarefaction, the Chao1 estimator, and Recon v2.1 estimates of unobserved clonotypes. For all TCRbeta clonotypes obtained by the gDNA method from a handful of donors, generation probabilities were computed with OLGA. In TCRdb, the immuneACCESS table is reduced to in-frame sequences with V and J assigned. These tables do not hold every clone; where another copy was compared, an unresolved V gene accounts for under half, and the others remain unexplained. D and trimming were read from the DNA, whereas the V and J calls and clone size are those reported in that table. Recorded for this sample are around 2,000,000 clones; under 95% of them occurred a single time. Jointly, the top ten make up under 2% of the sample.

For the CD8 naive samples, CD45RO-negative cells were positively selected for CCR7, yielding a CD45RA+CCR7+ population from which TemRA cells were excluded. The donors were healthy, HIV-negative adults who had no recently reported acute infections or vaccinations. Only Caucasian adults living in Nashville, Tennessee, USA were represented among the donors. After blood collection by leukapheresis, PBMCs were isolated using Ficoll-Histopaque density gradient centrifugation and then cryopreserved in the vapor phase of liquid nitrogen. Purity and quantity of every magnetically sorted T cell population were checked by analytical flow cytometry. Each sorted fraction had its genomic DNA isolated and then quantified by UV absorbance on a Nanodrop 2000c.

This TCR was sampled from a man younger than 35 in good health. Some clones in this sample may be carry-over from other donors' samples. The sample comprised naive CD8+ T cells from PBMCs. The meaning of the sample's cell subset or site label: CD45RA+CCR7+. The chain employs TRBV27 and TRBJ1-1, with the D gene not clear enough to name. The nucleotide sequence reads as follows: TGTGCCAGCAGTTTAACCCGCCCTGATCCGTGGGGCACTGAAGCTTTCTTT. It translates as CASSLTRPDPWGTEAFF.